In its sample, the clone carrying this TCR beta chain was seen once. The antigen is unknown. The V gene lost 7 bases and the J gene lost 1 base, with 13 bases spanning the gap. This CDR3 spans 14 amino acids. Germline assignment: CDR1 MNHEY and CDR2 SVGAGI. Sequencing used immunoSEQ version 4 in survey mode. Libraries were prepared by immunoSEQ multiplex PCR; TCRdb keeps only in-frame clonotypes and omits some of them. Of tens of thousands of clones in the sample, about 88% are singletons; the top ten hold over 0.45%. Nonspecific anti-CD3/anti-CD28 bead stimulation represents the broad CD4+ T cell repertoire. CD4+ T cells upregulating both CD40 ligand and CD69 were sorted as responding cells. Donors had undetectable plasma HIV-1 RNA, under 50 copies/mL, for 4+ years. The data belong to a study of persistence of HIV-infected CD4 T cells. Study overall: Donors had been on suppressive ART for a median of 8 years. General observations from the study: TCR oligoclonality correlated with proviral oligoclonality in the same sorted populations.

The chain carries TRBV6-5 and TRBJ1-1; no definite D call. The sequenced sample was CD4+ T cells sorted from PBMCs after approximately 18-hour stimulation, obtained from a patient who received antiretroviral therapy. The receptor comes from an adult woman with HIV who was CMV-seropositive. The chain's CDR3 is CASTSSEANTEAFF. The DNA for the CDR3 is TGTGCCAGCACGTCCTCAGAGGCGAACACTGAAGCTTTCTTT.